Listed here are 26 T cell receptor beta chains from one sample, sequenced in a study of blood T cell repertoires in COVID-19. The data were produced by immunoSEQ multiplex PCR, yet TCRdb's version contains in-frame clones alone and is incomplete. This table has under 150,000 clones, 80% to 90% appearing once. Sequencing was performed on peripheral blood. Receptors were obtained from a man aged 35 to 55 with acute or convalescent COVID-19.

The chain has TRBV25-1 and TRBJ2-2; 10 bases map to TRBD2. V lost 1 base and J lost 0; bases outside the gene matches: 2. Germline V CDR1 and CDR2: MGHDK, SYGVNS. This CDR3 has 17 residues. CDR3 sequence reads: CASSESSGGPNTGELFF. In DNA form, the CDR3 reads TGTGCCAGCAGTGAATCTAGCGGGGGACCGAACACCGGGGAGCTGTTTTTT.

The chain joins TRBV20-1 to TRBJ2-7; unclear D gene. V lost 6 bases and J lost 3, with 9 bases in between. The CDR3 extends over 11 amino acids. Germline V gene sequence: CDR1 DFQATT, CDR2 SNEGSKA (reference sequence). In DNA, the CDR3 is TGCAGTGCCACGCGATACTACGAGCAGTACTTC. Translated, it gives CSATRYYEQYF.

V and J are TRBV7-3 and TRBJ2-1; no definite D call. V gave up 2 bases and J gave up 5 bases, with 7 bases separating them. The CDR3 consists of 13 residues. Germline lookup yields CDR1 SGHTA and CDR2 FQGTGA. The CDR3 DNA follows: TGTGCCAGCAGCTTATCGCGGAACAATGAGCAGTTCTTC. This translates into CASSLSRNNEQFF.

V is TRBV19 and J is TRBJ2-3; the D gene is possibly TRBD1 (6 bases). Trimming stripped 3 bases from V and 7 bases from J, with 11 bases between. The CDR3 length is 13 residues. The V gene's germline CDR1 is LNHDA and CDR2 SQIVND (reference sequence). In DNA, the CDR3 is TGTGCCAGTAGTATTAGTCAGGGGAATACGCAGTATTTT. Protein product: CASSISQGNTQYF. The variable domain in full, with the rest retrieved from reference TRBV19 and TRBJ2-3, is DGGITQSPKYLFRKEGQNVTLSCEQNLNHDAMYWYRQDPGQGLRLIYYSQIVNDFQKGDIAEGYSVSREKKESFPLTVTSAQKNPTAFYLCASSISQGNTQYFGPGTRLTVL.

This clone was found once. The genes are TRBV4-1 and TRBJ1-2; 8 positions agree with TRBD1. Trimming at V came to 2 bases and at J to 3 bases, leaving 5 bases not matched to a gene. In germline, CDR1 is MGHRA, CDR2 YSYEKL. The length of the CDR3 is 15 residues. CDR3 nucleotide sequence: TGCGCCAGCAGCCAAAGGACAGGGCCGCACTATGGCTACACCTTC. This translates into CASSQRTGPHYGYTF.

With regard to this clone: The same CDR3 can be traced to other DNA sequences in this sample. The CDR3 DNA reads as TGTGCCAGCAGTGAAGGGCAGAACACTGAAGCTTTCTTT. Its translation is CASSEGQNTEAFF. The rearrangement links TRBV6-1 to TRBJ1-1, with no clear D. Germline CDR1 and CDR2: MNHNS and SASEGT. This CDR3 spans 13 amino acids. V was trimmed by 1 base and J by 1 base, leaving 4 bases between them.

The chain carries TRBV24-1 and TRBJ2-3, with a tentative D call TRBD2 (6 bases). Germline-derived CDR1 and CDR2 are KGHDR and SFDVKD. The CDR3 consists of 18 residues. Trimming took off 3 bases at V and 1 base at J, with 19 bases between the two ends. As DNA, the CDR3 is TGTGCCACCAGTGATCCCCTCGGGCGGGGTCTACGCACAGATACGCAGTATTTT. Translation: CATSDPLGRGLRTDTQYF.

This clone has just one count. The chain uses TRBV3-1 (or the pseudogene TRBV3-2) and TRBJ2-3, with 10 bases lining up with TRBD2. The germline CDR1 and CDR2 sequences are LGHDT and YNNKEL (reference sequence). CDR3 length: 18 amino acids. After removal of 0 bases from V and 9 bases from J, the junction contained 15 bases not matched to a gene. The CDR3 protein is CASSQDPSSGGARQTQYF. The CDR3 DNA is TGTGCCAGCAGCCAAGACCCAAGCAGCGGGGGGGCCCGTCAGACGCAGTATTTT.

This chain joins TRBV3-1 (or the pseudogene TRBV3-2) and TRBJ2-7, with TRBD2 as a possible D gene (6 bases). The CDR3 covers 15 residues. V lost 4 bases and J 6 bases, leaving 19 bases between the germline ends. The V gene's germline CDR1 is LGHDT and CDR2 YNNKEL (reference sequence). The CDR3 protein is CASSLGGSGSGEQYF. As DNA, the CDR3 is TGTGCCAGCAGCCTCGGAGGGAGCGGCTCGGGCGAGCAGTACTTC.

For the CDR3, the DNA is TGTGCCAGCAGCCAAGGACTCATGGGGGGGCATTACGAGCAGTACTTC. As protein: CASSQGLMGGHYEQYF. The V and J genes are TRBV4-2 and TRBJ2-7; TRBD2 might be the D (7 bases). The germline V and J ends were trimmed by 1 base and 4 bases, with 17 bases remaining between them. CDR3 length equals 16 residues. Germline loops: CDR1 LGHNA, CDR2 YNFKEQ.

The chain links TRBV29-1 to TRBJ2-5, with D perhaps TRBD2 (6 bases). This CDR3 has 14 amino acids. Germline V lookup: CDR1 SQVTM, CDR2 ANQGSEA. In DNA, the CDR3 is TGCAGTTACCAGGCGGGACGCCATCAAGAGACCCAGTACTTC. Translating gives CSYQAGRHQETQYF. Full variable domain (rest looked up from reference TRBV29-1 and TRBJ2-5): SAVISQKPSRDICQRGTSLTIQCQVDSQVTMMFWYRQQPGQSLTLIATANQGSEATYESGFVIDKFPISRPNLTFSTLTVSNMSPEDSSIYLCSYQAGRHQETQYFGPGTRLLVL.

The chain is built from TRBV2 and TRBJ2-2, with a possible D match to TRBD2 (7 bases). Germline lookup yields CDR1 SNHLY and CDR2 FYNNEI. Between the trimmed V and J ends, which lost 6 bases and 2 bases, there was a span of 16 bases. This CDR3 has 16 amino acids. CDR3 region: CASRPRGGRNTGELFF. DNA for the CDR3: TGTGCCAGCAGACCGAGGGGGGGCAGAAACACCGGGGAGCTGTTTTTT.

This clone has only one observation. This chain links TRBV7-9 with TRBJ2-7; 7 nucleotides line up with TRBD1. With V trimmed by 1 base and J by 2 bases, 2 bases remained unmatched. From germline, CDR1 is SEHNR and CDR2 FQNEAQ (reference sequence). The CDR3 has 14 residues. CDR3 DNA sequence: TGTGCCAGCAGCTTAGGGGACAGTGCCTACGAGCAGTACTTC. It is translated as CASSLGDSAYEQYF.

V is TRBV7-3 and J is TRBJ2-3; 12 bases fit TRBD2. CDR1 and CDR2 from the germline V gene are SGHTA and FQGTGA. V gave up 2 bases and J gave up 1 base; unmatched junction bases: 13. The CDR3 runs 20 residues. CDR3 region: CASSLWPPGLAGPRTDTQYF. The CDR3 DNA sequence: TGTGCCAGCAGCTTATGGCCGCCCGGACTAGCGGGGCCCCGCACAGATACGCAGTATTTT.

In this sample, this clone turned up a few times. This chain connects TRBV6-5 to TRBJ2-7; D is possibly TRBD1 (6 bases). The CDR3 is 12 residues long. The ends were cut back, 7 bases at V and 8 bases at J, with 15 bases in the middle. Germline V gene sequence: CDR1 MNHEY, CDR2 SVGAGI. CDR3 in DNA: TGTGCCAGCACAGAGGGCAGGGGAAAGCAGTACTTC. Protein sequence: CASTEGRGKQYF.

The chain combines TRBV27 with TRBJ2-7; 9 bases align to TRBD1. Germline CDR1 MNHEY, CDR2 SMNVEV (reference sequence). Germline trimming cut 6 bases from V and 2 bases from J; bases unmatched to any gene: 5. The CDR3 runs to 14 residues. The CDR3 DNA is TGTGCCAGCAGGGGGGGACAGGGCCCCTACGAGCAGTACTTC. Translating it yields CASRGGQGPYEQYF.

The count of this clone is one. The V call is TRBV10-1, the J call TRBJ2-3, with 10 bases matching TRBD2. V gave up 7 bases and J gave up 5 bases; unmatched junction bases: 3. This CDR3 is 13 amino acids long. Germline V gene sequence: CDR1 WNHNN, CDR2 SYGVQD (reference sequence). CDR3 sequence (DNA): TGCGCCAGCACACTAGCGGGGTTAGATACGCAGTATTTT. It codes for CASTLAGLDTQYF.

J is TRBJ2-2 and V is TRBV19; 9 bases match TRBD1. The CDR3 has 15 amino acids. V lost 6 bases to trimming and J lost 6 bases; unmatched junction nucleotides: 8. Germline values: CDR1 LNHDA, CDR2 SQIVND (reference sequence). CDR3: CASSRPRTGAGELFF. The CDR3 nucleotides are TGTGCCAGTAGCCGCCCACGGACAGGGGCCGGGGAGCTGTTTTTT. The whole variable domain, filled in from reference TRBV19 and TRBJ2-2, reads DGGITQSPKYLFRKEGQNVTLSCEQNLNHDAMYWYRQDPGQGLRLIYYSQIVNDFQKGDIAEGYSVSREKKESFPLTVTSAQKNPTAFYLCASSRPRTGAGELFFGEGSRLTVL.

The rearrangement links TRBV4-1 to TRBJ2-3; D not resolved. Germline CDR1 MGHRA, CDR2 YSYEKL. The CDR3 spans 15 residues. Trimming removed 1 base at V and 0 bases at J, with 8 bases between. The CDR3 DNA sequence: TGCGCCAGCAGCCAAGGCCCCGGTAGCACAGATACGCAGTATTTT. Translation gives CASSQGPGSTDTQYF.

The rearrangement joins TRBV5-4 to TRBJ1-2; the D gene is possibly TRBD1 (5 bases). V lost 0 bases, J lost 9 bases, and 9 bases lay in between. Germline CDR1 is SGHNT and CDR2 is YYREEE (reference sequence). The CDR3 is made up of 12 amino acids. Written as DNA, the CDR3 is TGTGCCAGCAGCTTGGAAGACAGAAGCTACACCTTC. Its protein is CASSLEDRSYTF.

This chain joins TRBV5-1 and TRBJ2-3; a possible D gene is TRBD2 (6 bases). The CDR3 totals 15 residues. The germline gives CDR1 SGHRS, CDR2 YFSETQ. V shed 0 bases and J shed 8 bases, with 16 bases lying between them. The chain's CDR3 is CASSLGPRMEGTQYF. The CDR3 bases are TGCGCCAGCAGCTTGGGGCCCCGGATGGAGGGTACGCAGTATTTT.

The chain combines TRBV3-1 (or the pseudogene TRBV3-2) with TRBJ2-3; D gene unclear. Germline CDR1 reads LGHDT; CDR2 reads YNNKEL (reference sequence). The CDR3 runs 13 residues. V was pared by 4 bases and J by 3 bases, with 8 bases between. The CDR3 nucleotides are TGTGCCAGCAGCCGGTTGAGGACAGATACGCAGTATTTT. This codes for CASSRLRTDTQYF.

The chain uses TRBV11-2 and TRBJ1-2, with 9 bases matching TRBD1. The CDR3 loop spans 14 amino acids. The ends lost 4 bases at V and 7 bases at J; junction bases unmatched: 7. Germline CDR1 is SGHAT and CDR2 is FQNNGV. The CDR3 here is CASSSGQGVGGYTF. The DNA for the CDR3 is TGTGCCAGCAGCTCGGGACAGGGAGTGGGTGGCTACACCTTC.

The chain carries TRBV10-3 and TRBJ2-3; possibly TRBD2 for D (5 bases). The germline V and J ends were trimmed by 6 bases and 3 bases, with 7 bases remaining between them. This CDR3 comprises 12 residues. Germline V lookup: CDR1 ENHRY, CDR2 SYGVKD. The CDR3 protein is CAIRGETDTQYF. Written as DNA, the CDR3 is TGTGCCATCAGGGGAGAAACAGATACGCAGTATTTT.

V usage is TRBV3-1 (or the pseudogene TRBV3-2) and J usage is TRBJ1-2; D is ambiguous. CDR1 is LGHDT, CDR2 YNNKEL, per germline (reference sequence). The V end was cut by 7 bases, the J end by 3 bases, with 15 bases between. The CDR3 has 14 residues. This chain's CDR3 is CASTLKGSDYGYTF. The CDR3 coding sequence is TGTGCCAGCACTTTAAAAGGGAGTGACTATGGCTACACCTTC.

This rearrangement joins TRBV4-3 to TRBJ2-1; TRBD2 matches 9 bases. Trimming removed 0 bases from V and 8 bases from J; junction bases left unmatched: 8. This CDR3 spans 16 amino acids. Germline V gene sequence: CDR1 LGHNA, CDR2 YSLEER. CDR3 coding DNA: TGCGCCAGCAGCCAAGAAGTTCTAGCGGGATACCATGAGCAGTTCTTC. Translating gives CASSQEVLAGYHEQFF.